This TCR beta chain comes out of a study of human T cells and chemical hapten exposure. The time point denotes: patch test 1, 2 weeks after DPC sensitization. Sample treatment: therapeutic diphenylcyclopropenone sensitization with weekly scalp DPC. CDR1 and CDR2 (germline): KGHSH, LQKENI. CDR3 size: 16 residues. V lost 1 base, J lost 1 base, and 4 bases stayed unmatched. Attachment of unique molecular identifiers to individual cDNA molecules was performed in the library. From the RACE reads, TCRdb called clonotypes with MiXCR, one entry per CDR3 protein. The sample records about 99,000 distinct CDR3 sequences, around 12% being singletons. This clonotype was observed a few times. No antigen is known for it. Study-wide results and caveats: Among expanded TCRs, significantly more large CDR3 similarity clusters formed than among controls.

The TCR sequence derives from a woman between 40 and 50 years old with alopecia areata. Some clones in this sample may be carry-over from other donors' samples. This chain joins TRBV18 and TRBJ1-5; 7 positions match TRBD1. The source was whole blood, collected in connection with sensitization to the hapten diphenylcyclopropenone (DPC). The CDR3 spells CASSPQGARSNQPQHF. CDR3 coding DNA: TGTGCCAGCTCACCACAGGGGGCGCGGAGCAATCAGCCCCAGCATTTT.